What follows are 9 T cell receptor beta chains derived from one specimen sequenced in a study of blood T cells in healthy people across ages. The use of a sample-barcoded 5' primer and a J-beta primer mix characterized a second PCR of roughly 6 to 11 cycles. TCRdb independently ran MiXCR on the 5' RACE reads; one entry per CDR3 protein. The sample holds around 800,000 distinct CDR3 sequences, 46% seen once. The source material was blood. The receptor source for this set is a man at least 80 years old in good health.

There are a few counts of this clonotype. V gene TRBV7-9 combines with J gene TRBJ2-6, with 8 bases lining up with TRBD2. This CDR3 comprises 16 residues. Per germline, CDR1 SEHNR and CDR2 FQNEAQ (reference sequence). V lost 3 bases and J lost 3; bases outside the gene matches: 4. CDR3 region: CASSLGLVRGANVLTF. CDR3 coding DNA: TGTGCCAGCAGCTTGGGACTAGTTCGTGGGGCCAACGTCCTGACTTTC.

This chain uses TRBV5-1 with TRBJ2-5; weak D call: TRBD1 (6 bases). Germline CDR1 reads SGHRS; CDR2 reads YFSETQ. The CDR3 runs to 15 residues. V was clipped by 7 bases and J by 3 bases, with 19 bases between them. The CDR3 region is CASESTGTKEETQYF. Written as DNA, the CDR3 is TGCGCCAGCGAAAGCACCGGGACAAAAGAAGAGACCCAGTACTTC.

The gene calls are TRBV2 and TRBJ2-3; 11 bases are shared with TRBD2. The junction had 4 bases not matched to a gene; V was cut back by 1 base and J by 4 bases. CDR3 length: 16 amino acids. Per the germline V gene, CDR1 is SNHLY and CDR2 is FYNNEI. The DNA for the CDR3 is TGTGCCAGCAGTGAAGTTCCGGGACTAGCGGCAGATACGCAGTATTTT. It codes for CASSEVPGLAADTQYF.

This chain joins TRBV27 and TRBJ2-5; D is perhaps TRBD2 (6 bases). V was cut by 5 bases and J by 5 bases, with 18 bases left in between. CDR3 size: 15 residues. The germline V gene has CDR1 MNHEY and CDR2 SMNVEV (reference sequence). CDR3 loop: CASSALATLGETQYF. CDR3 DNA sequence: TGTGCCAGCAGTGCGCTAGCGACACTAGGGGAGACCCAGTACTTC.

CDR3 nucleotides: TGCAGCGTTGGACAGCCCAACACCGGGGAGCTGTTTTTT. Translated: CSVGQPNTGELFF. V usage is TRBV29-1 and J usage is TRBJ2-2; D may be TRBD1 (5 bases). CDR1 and CDR2 (germline): SQVTM, ANQGSEA. V lost 4 bases and J 2 bases, leaving 8 bases between the germline ends. The CDR3 consists of 13 residues.

This clonotype came up a few times. The chain carries TRBV20-1 and TRBJ2-7, with no clear D. V was pared by 2 bases and J by 3 bases, with 8 bases between. This CDR3 comprises 12 residues. Germline V gene sequence: CDR1 DFQATT, CDR2 SNEGSKA (reference sequence). Here the CDR3 reads CSARQKYYEQYF. In DNA, the CDR3 is TGCAGTGCTAGACAGAAATACTACGAGCAGTACTTC.

The V gene is TRBV5-1, the J gene TRBJ2-5; D gene ambiguous. Looked up from germline, CDR1 is SGHRS and CDR2 is YFSETQ. V gave up 1 base and J gave up 7 bases, with 17 bases separating them. This CDR3 has 15 residues. CDR3: CASSLWTADKATQYF. The CDR3 DNA follows: TGCGCCAGCAGCTTGTGGACGGCTGACAAGGCGACCCAGTACTTC.

V and J are TRBV2 and TRBJ1-5; TRBD1 agrees at 7 bases. The CDR3 totals 13 residues. V lost 7 bases, J lost 2 bases, and 2 bases stayed unmatched. Germline CDR1 SNHLY, CDR2 FYNNEI. CDR3 nucleotides: TGTGCCAGCAATACAGGGGGCAATCAGCCCCAGCATTTT. Its protein product is CASNTGGNQPQHF.

The V call is TRBV20-1, the J call TRBJ2-1; D assignment may be TRBD1 or TRBD2 (5 bases each). Germline V gives CDR1 DFQATT, CDR2 SNEGSKA (reference sequence). The CDR3 length is 14 residues. V dropped 5 bases and J dropped 4 bases, with 15 bases sitting between them. The DNA for the CDR3 is TGCAGTGCTGTCGGGGCTAGTCGGTACAATGAGCAGTTCTTC. Protein: CSAVGASRYNEQFF.